Following are 16 T cell receptor beta chains from one sample sequenced in a study of Graves' ophthalmopathy and Graves' hyperthyroidism. Transcripts of RNA were the source for amplifying TCR beta CDR3 regions. After a first-round RT-PCR with HTBI primers, a second-round multiplex PCR was run. MiXCR was run by TCRdb on the multiplex PCR reads, yielding one entry per CDR3 protein. The sample holds 300,000 to 400,000 distinct CDR3 sequences, roughly a sixth seen once. Source material: peripheral blood. The receptors derive from an adult man with Graves' ophthalmopathy.

This clonotype was seen ten or more times. This chain uses TRBV12-3 or TRBV12-4 with TRBJ1-5; unclear D gene. This CDR3 contains 13 residues. Trimming took 0 bases from V and 9 from J, leaving 9 bases between them. Here the CDR3 reads CASSLASIGPQHF. The CDR3 nucleotides are TGTGCCAGCAGTTTAGCCTCCATAGGGCCCCAGCATTTT.

This clonotype came up many times. The chain is built from TRBV10-3 and TRBJ2-7, with 12 bases that match TRBD2. Germline CDR1 ENHRY, CDR2 SYGVKD. With V trimmed by 6 bases and J by 4 bases, 4 bases remained unmatched. The CDR3 is 14 amino acids. CDR3 amino acids: CAIRPSGGAYEQYF. CDR3 coding DNA: TGTGCCATCAGACCTAGCGGGGGGGCGTACGAGCAGTACTTC.

This clonotype was picked up many times. The genes are TRBV5-1 and TRBJ2-6; D gene uncertain. The germline V and J ends were trimmed by 1 base and 0 bases, with 8 bases remaining between them. The CDR3 runs to 16 residues. CDR1 and CDR2 from the germline V gene are SGHRS and YFSETQ. The CDR3 protein is CASSLSHNSGANVLTF. CDR3 DNA sequence: TGCGCCAGCAGCTTGTCCCACAACTCTGGGGCCAACGTCCTGACTTTC.

This clonotype showed up many times. The chain has TRBV20-1 and TRBJ1-1, with D perhaps TRBD1 (5 bases). The CDR3 totals 15 residues. V dropped 1 base and J dropped 5 bases, with 17 bases sitting between them. In germline, CDR1 is DFQATT, CDR2 SNEGSKA (reference sequence). The CDR3 bases are TGCAGTGCTAGAGTATGGCAGGGAATAGCAACTGAAGCTTTCTTT. The encoded protein is CSARVWQGIATEAFF.

The V and J genes are TRBV4-1 and TRBJ2-7; 7 bases are a match to TRBD2. Germline V gene lookup returns CDR1 MGHRA and CDR2 YSYEKL. There are 17 residues in the CDR3. Germline trimming cut 1 base from V and 0 bases from J; bases unmatched to any gene: 9. The chain's CDR3 is CASSQVLAWLSSYEQYF. CDR3 DNA: TGCGCCAGCAGCCAAGTACTAGCGTGGTTGAGCTCCTACGAGCAGTACTTC.

This clonotype occurred many times. V is TRBV12-3 or TRBV12-4 and J is TRBJ2-2, with a weak D call TRBD2 (6 bases). The CDR3 sequence is 17 residues long. Trimming removed 0 bases from V and 4 bases from J, with 15 bases in between. The CDR3 nucleotides are TGTGCCAGCAGTTTAGCGCTGGGTGGAGGGATCACCGGGGAGCTGTTTTTT. Translated: CASSLALGGGITGELFF.

This clonotype was detected ten times or more. The V and J genes are TRBV5-5 and TRBJ1-1, with a possible D match to TRBD1 (5 bases). Germline CDR1 and CDR2: SGHKS and YYEKEE (reference sequence). The CDR3 runs 13 residues. Trimming took 4 bases from V and 6 from J, leaving 13 bases between them. The CDR3 DNA reads as TGTGCCAGCAGCCCGCCGGGACCGCCTGAAGCTTTCTTT. Translation: CASSPPGPPEAFF.

This chain uses TRBV7-2 with TRBJ1-2, with D maybe TRBD1 (5 bases). The ends were cut back, 0 bases at V and 2 bases at J, with 7 bases in the middle. Germline CDR1 and CDR2: SGHTA and FQGNSA. The CDR3 is 14 amino acids. The CDR3 DNA reads TGTGCCAGCAGCTTAGCCCAGGGAAACTATGGCTACACCTTC. This gives the protein CASSLAQGNYGYTF.

This clonotype was counted a single time. This chain links TRBV6-2 or TRBV6-3 with TRBJ2-7, with D maybe TRBD1 (6 bases). Deletions cut 2 bases from V and 3 bases from J, with 17 bases between. There are 16 residues in the CDR3. Germline CDR1 is MNHEY and CDR2 is SVGEGT. The CDR3 region is CASSYLKQGTIYEQYF. In DNA, the CDR3 is TGTGCCAGCAGTTACCTTAAACAGGGTACGATCTACGAGCAGTACTTC.

In this sample, this clonotype turned up many times. This chain connects TRBV5-1 to TRBJ2-7; no reliable D call. V lost 0 bases and J 8 bases, leaving 9 bases between the germline ends. The CDR3 runs to 12 residues. Germline loops: CDR1 SGHRS, CDR2 YFSETQ. Here the CDR3 DNA reads TGCGCCAGCAGCTTGGATCGGTTCAAGCAGTACTTC. Translated, it gives CASSLDRFKQYF.

This clonotype was counted ten times or more. V gene TRBV7-2 combines with J gene TRBJ2-5; the D gene is possibly TRBD1 (6 bases). CDR3 length equals 13 residues. V was shortened by 2 bases and J by 5 bases, with 9 bases between the two germline ends. CDR1 and CDR2 (germline): SGHTA, FQGNSA. As DNA, the CDR3 is TGTGCCAGCAGCTTAAACAGGGACGAGACCCAGTACTTC. This gives the protein CASSLNRDETQYF.

The table lists this clonotype with many counts. V usage is TRBV6-1 and J usage is TRBJ1-2; possibly TRBD1 for D (6 bases). Germline V CDR1 and CDR2: MNHNS, SASEGT. CDR3 size: 14 residues. V lost 8 bases, J lost 1 base, and 14 bases lay in between. The CDR3 sequence is CASRPGHSNYGYTF. In DNA form, the CDR3 reads TGTGCCAGCCGACCGGGACACAGTAACTATGGCTACACCTTC.

This clonotype came up many times. The V gene is TRBV6-2 or TRBV6-3, the J gene TRBJ2-5; a weak D match, TRBD1 (6 bases). CDR3 length: 14 residues. CDR1 and CDR2 (germline): MNHEY, SVGEGT. Trimming left V 4 bases short and J 4 bases short, with 13 bases between. CDR3 loop: CASSSTGTRETQYF. The CDR3 DNA reads TGTGCCAGCAGTTCGACGGGGACAAGAGAGACCCAGTACTTC.

This clonotype appeared many times. V usage is TRBV11-2 and J usage is TRBJ2-5; 7 nucleotides align to TRBD1. The V and J ends lost 6 bases and 5 bases, in that order; junction bases with no gene match: 9. This CDR3 comprises 14 residues. CDR1 is SGHAT, CDR2 FQNNGV, per germline. DNA of the CDR3: TGTGCCAGCAGGACTATACGGACAGGCGAGACCCAGTACTTC. Translated, it gives CASRTIRTGETQYF.

This clonotype was counted many times. This chain uses TRBV12-3 or TRBV12-4 with TRBJ1-2; D not resolved. There are 13 residues in the CDR3. V lost 5 bases to trimming and J lost 3 bases, with 10 bases between them. CDR3 nucleotides: TGTGCCAGCAGTCCCCCCAGTGACTATGGCTACACCTTC. Its translation: CASSPPSDYGYTF.

This clonotype was observed many times. The genes are TRBV20-1 and TRBJ2-5; TRBD2 is a possible D gene (5 bases). The V gene's germline CDR1 is DFQATT and CDR2 SNEGSKA (reference sequence). V shed 6 bases and J shed 5 bases, with 16 bases lying between them. The CDR3 sequence is 13 residues long. This chain's CDR3 is CSAELGQGETQYF. CDR3 coding DNA: TGCAGTGCCGAACTAGGGCAAGGGGAGACCCAGTACTTC.